The 26 T cell receptor beta chains given below trace back to one sample, sequenced in a study of chemoradiotherapy in HPV16-positive cancers. Method: immunoSEQ multiplex PCR; TCRdb's copy keeps in-frame clones and lacks some. Of approximately 10,000 clones in the sample, 85% were seen once. This material consisted of tumor tissue, taken from a patient who underwent chemoradiotherapy. These receptors were obtained from a human donor with HPV-associated anogenital cancer.

This chain connects TRBV5-4 to TRBJ2-5; a weak D match, TRBD2 (5 bases). Germline lookup yields CDR1 SGHNT and CDR2 YYREEE (reference sequence). The CDR3 sequence is 13 residues long. V was trimmed by 3 bases and J by 2 bases, leaving 8 bases between them. CDR3 DNA: TGTGCCAGCAGCTCGGACTTTCAAGAGACCCAGTACTTC. This codes for CASSSDFQETQYF.

The genes are TRBV4-2 and TRBJ2-3; 9 bases match TRBD2. The CDR3 length is 17 residues. V trimming: 4 bases; J trimming: 5 bases; junction bases outside the gene matches: 13. Germline V lookup: CDR1 LGHNA, CDR2 YNFKEQ. DNA for the CDR3: TGTGCCAGCAGCCCCGAGTGGGGTAGCGGGAGAGTAGATACGCAGTATTTT. This sequence encodes CASSPEWGSGRVDTQYF.

A single count supports this clone. The gene calls are TRBV6-1 and TRBJ2-7, with 11 positions matching TRBD2. V lost 1 base to trimming and J lost 0 bases; unmatched junction nucleotides: 8. This CDR3 region has 18 residues. Germline V gene sequence: CDR1 MNHNS, CDR2 SASEGT. The CDR3 DNA sequence: TGTGCCAGCAGTGAAGAGGCCCCTAGCGGGGGGTTCTCCTACGAGCAGTACTTC. It yields the protein CASSEEAPSGGFSYEQYF.

V usage is TRBV7-8 and J usage is TRBJ2-7; 9 bases are a match to TRBD2. Germline V gives CDR1 SGHVS, CDR2 FQNEAQ. The CDR3 has 17 residues. The V segment lost 5 bases and the J segment 7 bases; nucleotides outside the gene matches: 18. Here the CDR3 DNA reads TGTGCCAGCAGCACGGGACCGCTAGCGGCGGGAGGGTGGGAGCAGTACTTC. This sequence encodes CASSTGPLAAGGWEQYF.

This sequence joins TRBV5-1 and TRBJ1-1, with D unresolved. The germline V gene has CDR1 SGHRS and CDR2 YFSETQ. V gave up 4 bases and J gave up 6 bases, with 10 bases separating them. The CDR3 length is 12 residues. The CDR3 bases are TGCGCCAGCAGCCTCCGAGGCGCTGAAGCTTTCTTT. Encoded protein: CASSLRGAEAFF.

The chain employs TRBV19 and TRBJ1-1, with no clear D. The V end lost 5 bases, the J end lost 7 bases, and 20 bases lay between the germline ends. The CDR3 is 15 amino acids. Germline V gene sequence: CDR1 LNHDA, CDR2 SQIVND (reference sequence). CDR3 sequence reads: CASSPYDMRSDEAFF. Written as DNA, the CDR3 is TGTGCCAGTAGTCCGTACGACATGAGGTCGGATGAAGCTTTCTTT.

The chain carries TRBV4-2 and TRBJ2-1; 7 bases line up with TRBD1. Germline-derived CDR1 and CDR2 are LGHNA and YNFKEQ. The V and J ends lost 4 bases and 0 bases, in that order; junction bases with no gene match: 9. CDR3 length equals 17 residues. The CDR3 protein is CASSRKGGASSYNEQFF. The DNA of the CDR3 is TGTGCCAGCAGCCGGAAAGGGGGCGCGAGCTCCTACAATGAGCAGTTCTTC.

The J gene is TRBJ2-7, the V gene TRBV5-6; D is perhaps TRBD2 (7 bases). CDR3 length equals 15 residues. V shed 3 bases and J shed 0 bases, with 13 bases lying between them. Germline loops: CDR1 SGHDT, CDR2 YYEEEE. CDR3 protein: CASSSGDYRSYEQYF. Here the CDR3 DNA reads TGTGCCAGCAGCTCAGGGGACTACCGCTCCTACGAGCAGTACTTC.

The chain links TRBV11-2 to TRBJ2-1, with 9 bases lining up with TRBD2. The J segment lost 7 bases and the V segment lost 4 bases, leaving 5 bases of the junction unmatched. CDR3 size: 14 residues. CDR1 and CDR2 (germline): SGHAT, FQNNGV. The CDR3 DNA reads as TGTGCCAGCAGCTCTAGCGGGAATAGGAATGAGCAGTTCTTC. This codes for CASSSSGNRNEQFF.

V gene TRBV11-1 combines with J gene TRBJ2-7, with D perhaps TRBD1 (5 bases). The CDR3 runs 15 residues. The V end lost 5 bases, the J end lost 2 bases, and 16 bases lay between the germline ends. Germline V lookup: CDR1 SGHAT, CDR2 FQDESV (reference sequence). In nucleotides, the CDR3 is TGTGCCAGCAGCAACCAACGGACACCGACCTACGAGCAGTACTTC. This gives the protein CASSNQRTPTYEQYF.

The chain couples TRBV5-1 to TRBJ1-2; 7 nucleotides agree with TRBD1. The length of the CDR3 is 14 residues. The germline V gene has CDR1 SGHRS and CDR2 YFSETQ. Losses at the gene ends were 3 bases for V and 2 bases for J; bases not matched to a gene: 4. The CDR3 here is CASSSLQGNYGYTF. In DNA, the CDR3 is TGCGCCAGCAGCTCGCTACAGGGGAACTATGGCTACACCTTC.

The chain combines TRBV18 with TRBJ1-1, with D perhaps matching TRBD1 (5 bases). CDR1 is KGHSH, CDR2 LQKENI, per germline. The CDR3 runs to 17 residues. V was shortened by 0 bases and J by 3 bases, with 17 bases between the two germline ends. This CDR3 is CASSPPWRIMGDTEAFF. The CDR3 DNA reads as TGTGCCAGCTCACCACCTTGGCGGATCATGGGGGACACTGAAGCTTTCTTT.

V is TRBV4-1 and J is TRBJ2-7; 7 bases map to TRBD1. J was trimmed by 3 bases and V by 0 bases; bases with no gene match: 5. This CDR3 is built from 15 residues. The germline V gene has CDR1 MGHRA and CDR2 YSYEKL. CDR3 in DNA: TGCGCCAGCAGCCAAGATAGGGGGCGGGTCTACGAGCAGTACTTC. Translated: CASSQDRGRVYEQYF.

This chain links TRBV5-4 with TRBJ2-1; 8 bases map to TRBD2. CDR3 length: 13 residues. With V trimmed by 4 bases and J by 9 bases, 6 bases remained unmatched. Germline CDR1 reads SGHNT; CDR2 reads YYREEE (reference sequence). The CDR3 DNA reads TGTGCCAGCAGCAGGACTAGCTTTCGTGAGCAGTTCTTC. Its translation: CASSRTSFREQFF. Full variable domain (remainder filled in from reference TRBV5-4 and TRBJ2-1): ETGVTQSPTHLIKTRGQQVTLRCSSQSGHNTVSWYQQALGQGPQFIFQYYREEENGRGNFPPRFSGLQFPNYSSELNVNALELDDSALYLCASSRTSFREQFFGPGTRLTVL.

This chain joins TRBV4-1 and TRBJ1-2; 12 nucleotides line up with TRBD1. V dropped 4 bases and J dropped 6; count of bases not matched to a gene: 12. The V gene's germline CDR1 is MGHRA and CDR2 YSYEKL. This CDR3 comprises 17 residues. The CDR3 DNA sequence: TGCGCCAGCAGCCGGCCGGGACAGGGGGCGCGAACGGATGGCTACACCTTC. It specifies CASSRPGQGARTDGYTF.

V usage is TRBV6-1 and J usage is TRBJ1-2; D possibly corresponds to TRBD1 (6 bases). The V gene's germline CDR1 is MNHNS and CDR2 SASEGT. The CDR3 spans 13 residues. The V end was cut by 6 bases, the J end by 3 bases, with 11 bases between. In nucleotides, the CDR3 is TGTGCCAGCAGCGGGGGCGCTTACTATGGCTACACCTTC. This gives the protein CASSGGAYYGYTF.

The CDR3 region has the DNA TGTGCCAGCAGTGAGAAGGGCAATTCCTACGAGCAGTACTTC. Translation: CASSEKGNSYEQYF. The V call is TRBV6-4, the J call TRBJ2-7; no definite D call. Trimming took 3 bases from V and 1 from J, leaving 10 bases between them. The CDR3 has 14 amino acids. Germline CDR1 and CDR2: MRHNA and SNTAGT.

The CDR3 loop reads CASSEAGTSGRVDTQYF. The CDR3 DNA sequence: TGTGCCAGCAGTGAAGCGGGGACTAGCGGGAGGGTAGATACGCAGTATTTT. This rearrangement joins TRBV6-1 to TRBJ2-3; 16 bases are shared with TRBD2. V was clipped by 0 bases and J by 5 bases; unmatched bases: 2. Germline CDR1 is MNHNS and CDR2 is SASEGT. The CDR3 length is 17 residues.

The chain joins TRBV30 to TRBJ1-1; TRBD1 might be the D (6 bases). The germline V gene encodes CDR1 GTSNPN and CDR2 SVGIG (reference sequence). The length of the CDR3 is 13 residues. The CDR3 coding sequence is TGTGGGATTGAGGGGGACCGGGACACTGAAGCTTTCTTT. It codes for CGIEGDRDTEAFF.

The rearrangement links TRBV19 to TRBJ2-5, with D unresolved. The germline V gene encodes CDR1 LNHDA and CDR2 SQIVND (reference sequence). The CDR3 consists of 13 residues. The V and J ends lost 2 bases and 0 bases respectively, with 4 bases between them. The CDR3 DNA reads as TGTGCCAGTAGTATATTGCACCAAGAGACCCAGTACTTC. Protein sequence: CASSILHQETQYF.

The chain's CDR3 is CASSQGLLTDTQYF. The CDR3 region has the DNA TGTGCCAGCAGCCAGGGACTGCTCACAGATACGCAGTATTTT. The chain combines TRBV5-4 with TRBJ2-3, with TRBD2 as a possible D gene (6 bases). From germline, CDR1 is SGHNT and CDR2 YYREEE (reference sequence). The CDR3 length is 14 residues. Trimming took 4 bases from V and 2 from J, leaving 11 bases between them.

The table lists this clone with a count of one. This rearrangement joins TRBV5-4 to TRBJ2-7; TRBD1 or TRBD2 may be the D gene (5 bases each). CDR3 length: 14 residues. The V and J ends lost 2 bases and 0 bases respectively, with 9 bases between them. Per the germline V gene, CDR1 is SGHNT and CDR2 is YYREEE (reference sequence). CDR3 nucleotide sequence: TGTGCCAGCAGCTTCCGGGACCACTCCTACGAGCAGTACTTC. Its protein is CASSFRDHSYEQYF.

This clone was detected once. The chain recombines TRBV9 with TRBJ1-4; 7 bases agree with TRBD1. The trim removed 2 bases at V and 5 bases at J, leaving 6 bases unmatched. The CDR3 covers 15 residues. Germline assignment: CDR1 SGDLS and CDR2 YYNGEE. This CDR3 is CASSVETGHNEKLFF. CDR3 DNA sequence: TGTGCCAGCAGCGTGGAGACAGGGCACAATGAAAAACTGTTTTTT.

The chain employs TRBV18 and TRBJ1-1; D remains unclear. Between the trimmed V and J ends, which lost 4 bases and 3 bases, there was a span of 12 bases. This CDR3 is 14 amino acids long. Germline V lookup: CDR1 KGHSH, CDR2 LQKENI. CDR3 in amino acids: CASSLLGGDTEAFF. As DNA, the CDR3 is TGTGCCAGCTCACTACTAGGAGGAGACACTGAAGCTTTCTTT.

V and J are TRBV7-9 and TRBJ2-1; 9 nucleotides align to TRBD2. V shed 3 bases, J shed 5 bases, and the junction held 5 bases outside the gene matches. The CDR3 has 15 amino acids. CDR1 is SEHNR and CDR2 is FQNEAQ in the germline V gene (reference sequence). The CDR3 spells CASSFGSGGNNEQFF. CDR3 DNA: TGTGCCAGCAGCTTTGGTAGCGGGGGTAACAATGAGCAGTTCTTC.

The CDR3, as DNA: TGTGCCAGCAGCCAAGGTGGGATCAGCTCCTATAATTCACCCCTCCACTTT. Translating gives CASSQGGISSYNSPLHF. The gene calls are TRBV7-9 and TRBJ1-6, with no clear D. The CDR3 has 17 amino acids. Trimming pared 5 bases from V and 0 bases from J, leaving 14 bases between. Germline V gene lookup returns CDR1 SEHNR and CDR2 FQNEAQ (reference sequence).